This entry features one T cell receptor beta chain sequence. PCR primers comprised 60 Vbeta and 13 Jbeta primers. Some clones are missing from TCRdb's copy, which holds only in-frame ones; the method was immunoSEQ multiplex PCR. This sample has some 120,000 clones; approximately 80% occur once, and the top ten carry approximately 3.8%. The data belong to a study of cytomegalovirus exposure and HLA in healthy donors. Germline loops: CDR1 SGHTA, CDR2 FQGNSA. The CDR3 totals 16 residues. The V segment lost 5 bases and the J segment 1 base; nucleotides outside the gene matches: 8. Sequencing used PBMCs. The chain links TRBV7-2 to TRBJ2-3; 8 bases fit TRBD2. The clonotype was recovered from a man aged 35-49 years in good health and CMV-seronegative. CDR3 bases: TGTGCCAGCAGCCCCTCTAGCGGGCGTCGCACAGATACGCAGTATTTT. It specifies CASSPSSGRRTDTQYF.